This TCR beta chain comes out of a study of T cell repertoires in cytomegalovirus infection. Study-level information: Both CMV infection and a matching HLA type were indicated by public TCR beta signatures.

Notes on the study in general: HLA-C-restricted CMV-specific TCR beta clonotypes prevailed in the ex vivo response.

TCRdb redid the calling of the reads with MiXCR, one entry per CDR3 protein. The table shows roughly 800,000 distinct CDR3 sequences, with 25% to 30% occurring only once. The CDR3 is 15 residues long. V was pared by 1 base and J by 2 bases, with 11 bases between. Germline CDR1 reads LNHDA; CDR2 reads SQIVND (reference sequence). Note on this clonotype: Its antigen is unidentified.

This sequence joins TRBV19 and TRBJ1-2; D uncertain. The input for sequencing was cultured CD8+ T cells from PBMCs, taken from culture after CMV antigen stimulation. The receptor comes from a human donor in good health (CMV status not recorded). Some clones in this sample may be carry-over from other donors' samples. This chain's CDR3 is CASSIGFGGNYGYTF. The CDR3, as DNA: TGTGCCAGTAGTATAGGATTCGGCGGGAACTATGGCTACACCTTC.